The 30 T cell receptor beta chains given below trace back to one sample, sequenced in a study of T cells in Graves' hyperthyroidism and ophthalmopathy. What was amplified from RNA transcripts were TCR beta CDR3 regions. The HTBI set primed first-round TCR CDR3 RT-PCR. MiXCR, run by TCRdb on the multiplex PCR reads, gives a single entry per CDR3 protein. The sample has 450,000 to 700,000 distinct CDR3 sequences, around 45% seen once. The material sequenced was peripheral blood or thyroid tissue (not recorded which). These receptors were obtained from a woman aged 18-30 years with Graves' hyperthyroidism.

The CDR3: CASSSAGSSESETQYF. The CDR3 nucleotides are TGTGCCAGCAGCAGCGCGGGATCTAGCGAGTCAGAGACCCAGTACTTC. The rearrangement joins TRBV7-2 to TRBJ2-5, with D possibly matching TRBD2 (6 bases). This CDR3 spans 16 amino acids. The V gene's germline CDR1 is SGHTA and CDR2 FQGNSA. V was shortened by 5 bases and J by 4 bases, with 20 bases between the two germline ends. Variable domain in full (rest from reference TRBV7-2 and TRBJ2-5): GAGVSQSPSNKVTEKGKDVELRCDPISGHTALYWYRQSLGQGLEFLIYFQGNSAPDKSGLPSDRFSAERTGGSVSTLTIQRTQQEDSAVYLCASSSAGSSESETQYFGPGTRLLVL.

Notes on this clonotype: A much larger clone lies one base from this, so it may be a read error. The genes are TRBV7-8 and TRBJ1-2, with 7 bases aligning to TRBD1. Trimming took 7 bases from V and 8 from J; bases not matched to a gene: 10. Per the germline V gene, CDR1 is SGHVS and CDR2 is FQNEAQ. The CDR3 covers 13 residues. The CDR3 region is CASTPFQGDGYTF. The CDR3 DNA reads TGTGCCAGCACACCTTTTCAGGGGGACGGCTACACCTTC. Complete variable domain (other parts from reference TRBV7-8 and TRBJ1-2): GAGVSQSPRYKVAKRGQDVALRCDPISGHVSLFWYQQALGQGPEFLTYFQNEAQLDKSGLPSDRFFAERPEGSVSTLKIQRTQQEDSAVYLCASTPFQGDGYTFGSGTRLTVV.

The chain joins TRBV20-1 to TRBJ2-7; TRBD1 or TRBD2 may be the D gene (5 bases each). This CDR3 contains 16 residues. The germline V and J ends were trimmed by 0 bases and 2 bases, with 17 bases remaining between them. The germline V gene encodes CDR1 DFQATT and CDR2 SNEGSKA (reference sequence). The CDR3 coding sequence is TGCAGTGCTAGAGACCGGGGCCGGGGAAGGCCCTACGAGCAGTACTTC. Protein product: CSARDRGRGRPYEQYF.

The rearrangement links TRBV12-5 to TRBJ2-3; 8 bases are shared with TRBD2. CDR3 length equals 16 residues. Germline trimming cut 4 bases from V and 6 bases from J; bases unmatched to any gene: 12. Germline lookup yields CDR1 LGHNT and CDR2 FRNRAP. This CDR3 reads CASGSTTSGVRDTQYF. The CDR3 DNA reads TGTGCTAGTGGTTCGACAACTAGCGGAGTCCGGGATACGCAGTATTTT.

This clonotype was detected many times. The J gene is TRBJ1-6, the V gene TRBV15; no clear D. V lost 1 base and J 4 bases, leaving 8 bases between the germline ends. Germline CDR1 LNHNV, CDR2 YYDKDF (reference sequence). There are 15 residues in the CDR3. The CDR3 region has the DNA TGTGCCACCAGCAGAGTTGCCGATTATAATTCACCCCTCCACTTT. It translates to CATSRVADYNSPLHF.

The chain has TRBV25-1 and TRBJ1-2; 7 bases map to TRBD1. The CDR3 is 14 residues long. Germline V lookup: CDR1 MGHDK, CDR2 SYGVNS. The junction had 9 bases not matched to a gene; V was cut back by 8 bases and J by 3 bases. This CDR3 is CASLEGGADYGYTF. The CDR3 nucleotides read TGTGCCAGCTTAGAAGGGGGCGCGGACTATGGCTACACCTTC.

This clonotype was picked up many times. The V gene is TRBV6-1, the J gene TRBJ1-2; 9 nucleotides line up with TRBD1. This CDR3 spans 13 amino acids. Germline V CDR1 and CDR2: MNHNS, SASEGT. The junction had 12 bases not matched to a gene; V was cut back by 5 bases and J by 14 bases. In DNA form, the CDR3 reads TGTGCCAGCAGTAAGGACAGGGGCATGTCGGGTACCTTC. Translation gives CASSKDRGMSGTF.

This clonotype was counted at least ten times. DNA for the CDR3: TGTGCCAGCAGCCCTAAGGGAGCTTGGTTTGAAGCTTTCTTT. Translated, it gives CASSPKGAWFEAFF. The V and J genes are TRBV7-9 and TRBJ1-1; D not resolved. Trimming pared 5 bases from V and 7 bases from J, leaving 17 bases between. Germline assignment: CDR1 SEHNR and CDR2 FQNEAQ (reference sequence). This CDR3 is built from 14 residues.

This rearrangement joins TRBV15 to TRBJ2-7, with TRBD2 identical over 7 bases. The ends lost 2 bases at V and 1 base at J; junction bases unmatched: 5. The CDR3 contains 15 residues. Per germline, CDR1 LNHNV and CDR2 YYDKDF (reference sequence). The CDR3 here is CATSRSGILSYEQYF. In DNA, the CDR3 is TGTGCCACCAGCAGAAGCGGGATACTATCCTACGAGCAGTACTTC.

This clonotype was found a few times. V gene TRBV5-1 combines with J gene TRBJ1-6, with unresolved D. Per germline, CDR1 SGHRS and CDR2 YFSETQ. With 0 bases removed from V and 4 bases from J, the gap between germline ends came to 11 bases. The CDR3 loop spans 16 amino acids. The CDR3 DNA sequence: TGCGCCAGCAGCTTGGTGATCGGCAGTTATAATTCACCCCTCCACTTT. Protein: CASSLVIGSYNSPLHF.

This clonotype was picked up many times. The genes are TRBV7-9 and TRBJ2-6, with 7 nucleotides matching TRBD1. V was pared by 3 bases and J by 3 bases, with 5 bases of the junction left unmatched. Germline V CDR1 and CDR2: SEHNR, FQNEAQ (reference sequence). CDR3 length equals 16 residues. CDR3 nucleotides: TGTGCCAGCAGCTTTAACAGGGGAAGTGGGGCCAACGTCCTGACTTTC. It specifies CASSFNRGSGANVLTF.

The sample holds many counts of this clonotype. A junction end diverges from the germline sequence, so it may reflect a read error. The chain links TRBV24-1 to TRBJ1-5, with 7 nucleotides matching TRBD1. This CDR3 is built from 16 residues. Per germline, CDR1 KGHDR and CDR2 SFDVKD. In DNA form, the CDR3 reads TGTGCCACCAGTGACAGCCGGGACAGTAGCTATCAGCCCCAGCATTTT. Protein product: CATSDSRDSSYQPQHF.

This clonotype has just a few counts. V and J are TRBV6-2 or TRBV6-3 and TRBJ1-5, with a tentative D call TRBD1 (6 bases). V lost 7 bases and J 2 bases, leaving 15 bases between the germline ends. The germline gives CDR1 MNHEY, CDR2 SVGEGT. CDR3 length: 15 residues. This chain's CDR3 is CASNDGGGRNQPQHF. The CDR3 DNA sequence: TGTGCCAGCAATGACGGGGGGGGGCGCAATCAGCCCCAGCATTTT.

This clonotype has a count of ten or more. This chain links TRBV7-9 with TRBJ2-5; weak D call: TRBD1 (6 bases). The CDR3 spans 13 residues. Trimming pared 5 bases from V and 1 base from J, leaving 8 bases between. The germline CDR1 and CDR2 sequences are SEHNR and FQNEAQ (reference sequence). The CDR3 region is CASSGQTQETQYF. The CDR3 nucleotides read TGTGCCAGCAGCGGACAGACCCAAGAGACCCAGTACTTC.

The gene calls are TRBV10-3 and TRBJ1-5, with 8 nucleotides matching TRBD1. This CDR3 region has 12 residues. The junction had 5 bases not matched to a gene; V was cut back by 4 bases and J by 12 bases. Germline V gene sequence: CDR1 ENHRY, CDR2 SYGVKD. CDR3 sequence (DNA): TGTGCCATCAGTGTGGACAGGGAGGACCAGCATTTT. This translates into CAISVDREDQHF.

The rearrangement links TRBV5-1 to TRBJ1-5; TRBD1 matches 11 bases. The germline CDR1 and CDR2 sequences are SGHRS and YFSETQ. Unmatched junction bases numbered 11, after V lost 2 bases and J lost 10 bases. The CDR3 extends over 16 amino acids. The CDR3: CASSFTGTGGGEPQHF. The CDR3 bases are TGCGCCAGCAGCTTTACCGGGACAGGGGGGGGTGAACCCCAGCATTTT.

On this clonotype: A single base separates this from a much larger clone, so it may be a read error. This chain connects TRBV6-6 to TRBJ2-7; TRBD2 aligns across 9 bases. The length of the CDR3 is 15 residues. Germline assignment: CDR1 MNHNY and CDR2 SVGAGI (reference sequence). In DNA, the CDR3 is TGTGCCGGCAGTTACGTAGCGGGAGTCTCCTACGAGCAGTACTTC. Its protein product is CAGSYVAGVSYEQYF.

As to this clonotype: Since no conserved phenylalanine or tryptophan closes the CDR3, a read error is the likely cause. The DNA is omitted, as the CDR3 cannot be located on it reliably, and the CDR3 follows TCRdb's listing. This sequence joins TRBV7-9 and TRBJ2-7. The CDR3 spans 8 amino acids, including both terminal residues. Germline V gene lookup returns CDR1 SEHNR and CDR2 FQNEAQ (reference sequence). The CDR3 reads CASSLGVM.

This clonotype was recorded at least ten times. The V call is TRBV5-8, the J call TRBJ2-7; 10 bases are shared with TRBD1. Germline trimming cut 7 bases from V and 0 bases from J; bases unmatched to any gene: 1. In germline, CDR1 is SGHTS, CDR2 YDEGEE. This CDR3 comprises 13 residues. CDR3 nucleotides: TGTGCCAGCGGACAGGGGGACTCCTACGAGCAGTACTTC. Protein: CASGQGDSYEQYF.

This clonotype was detected many times. The chain joins TRBV6-5 to TRBJ2-5; TRBD1 aligns across 9 bases. This CDR3 spans 15 amino acids. Germline V gene sequence: CDR1 MNHEY, CDR2 SVGAGI. The ends lost 5 bases at V and 4 bases at J; junction bases unmatched: 8. In DNA form, the CDR3 reads TGTGCCAGCAGTCTACGGGGACAGGGAAGAGAGACCCAGTACTTC. Residues: CASSLRGQGRETQYF.

A few counts support this clonotype. The rearrangement links TRBV18 to TRBJ1-1; D remains unclear. The V and J ends lost 6 bases and 5 bases respectively, with 16 bases between them. Per germline, CDR1 KGHSH and CDR2 LQKENI. There are 14 residues in the CDR3. The CDR3 reads CASSFSRSGTEAFF. The DNA of the CDR3 is TGTGCCAGCTCGTTTAGCAGAAGTGGGACTGAAGCTTTCTTT.

The sample holds many counts of this clonotype. The chain uses TRBV24-1 and TRBJ2-7; the match to TRBD1 covers 7 bases. The CDR3 spans 14 residues. Germline V gives CDR1 KGHDR, CDR2 SFDVKD. Trimming at V came to 9 bases and at J to 5 bases, leaving 12 bases not matched to a gene. The CDR3 DNA is TGTGCCACCGATAAAGAGAAAGACAGGGACGAGCAGTACTTC. It codes for CATDKEKDRDEQYF.

The rearrangement links TRBV10-3 to TRBJ1-5; 9 nucleotides match TRBD1. V shed 1 base, J shed 3 bases, and the junction held 1 base outside the gene matches. The CDR3 is 15 residues long. Germline V gene lookup returns CDR1 ENHRY and CDR2 SYGVKD. CDR3 protein: CAISEYRGPNQPQHF. The CDR3 DNA follows: TGTGCCATCAGTGAGTACAGGGGGCCCAATCAGCCCCAGCATTTT.

This clonotype was seen at least ten times. V is TRBV6-5 and J is TRBJ1-1, with 7 bases fitting TRBD1. Germline loops: CDR1 MNHEY, CDR2 SVGAGI. With 7 bases clipped from V and 4 bases from J, the junction kept 9 bases outside the gene matches. The CDR3 extends over 14 amino acids. In nucleotides, the CDR3 is TGTGCCAGCACCCCAGACAGGGCGACCACTGAAGCTTTCTTT. Its protein is CASTPDRATTEAFF.

This clonotype was observed at least ten times. V is TRBV11-2 and J is TRBJ2-7; TRBD1 or TRBD2 may be the D gene (5 bases each). Deletions cut 1 base from V and 2 bases from J, with 12 bases between. Per germline, CDR1 SGHAT and CDR2 FQNNGV. The CDR3 has 15 amino acids. The CDR3 loop reads CASSLGGSAAYEQYF. For the CDR3, the DNA is TGTGCCAGCAGCTTAGGGGGGTCGGCAGCCTACGAGCAGTACTTC. Full variable domain (rest looked up from reference TRBV11-2 and TRBJ2-7): EAGVAQSPRYKIIEKRQSVAFWCNPISGHATLYWYQQILGQGPKLLIQFQNNGVVDDSQLPKDRFSAERLKGVDSTLKIQPAKLEDSAVYLCASSLGGSAAYEQYFGPGTRLTVT.

The V gene is TRBV7-8, the J gene TRBJ1-4; D is possibly TRBD1 (5 bases). Germline CDR1 and CDR2: SGHVS and FQNEAQ. The CDR3 contains 17 residues. Trimming stripped 5 bases from V and 8 bases from J, with 24 bases between. CDR3: CASSRQGLETSREKLFF. The CDR3 DNA is TGTGCCAGCAGCCGCCAGGGACTTGAGACTAGCAGGGAAAAACTGTTTTTT. The full variable domain, rest sourced from reference TRBV7-8 and TRBJ1-4, is GAGVSQSPRYKVAKRGQDVALRCDPISGHVSLFWYQQALGQGPEFLTYFQNEAQLDKSGLPSDRFFAERPEGSVSTLKIQRTQQEDSAVYLCASSRQGLETSREKLFFGSGTQLSVL.

The rearrangement links TRBV29-1 to TRBJ1-2; D perhaps matches TRBD1 (5 bases). The ends were cut back, 8 bases at V and 2 bases at J, with 18 bases in the middle. From germline, CDR1 is SQVTM and CDR2 ANQGSEA. This CDR3 comprises 14 residues. Here the CDR3 reads CSLGVNTGNYGYTF. In DNA, the CDR3 is TGCAGCTTAGGGGTCAACACGGGGAACTATGGCTACACCTTC.

The rearrangement uses TRBV29-1 and TRBJ2-5; the match to TRBD1 covers 7 bases. Germline CDR1 and CDR2: SQVTM and ANQGSEA. Germline trimming cut 8 bases from V and 3 bases from J; bases unmatched to any gene: 24. This CDR3 contains 18 residues. The CDR3: CSTAGTANTEGVEETQYF. DNA for the CDR3: TGCAGCACAGCCGGGACAGCTAACACTGAAGGGGTTGAAGAGACCCAGTACTTC. Looking up the rest from reference TRBV29-1 and TRBJ2-5 gives the full variable domain: SAVISQKPSRDICQRGTSLTIQCQVDSQVTMMFWYRQQPGQSLTLIATANQGSEATYESGFVIDKFPISRPNLTFSTLTVSNMSPEDSSIYLCSTAGTANTEGVEETQYFGPGTRLLVL.

The genes are TRBV12-5 and TRBJ2-6; D remains ambiguous. This CDR3 is built from 12 residues. Per germline, CDR1 LGHNT and CDR2 FRNRAP. With 6 bases removed from V and 3 bases from J, the gap between germline ends came to 3 bases. The DNA for the CDR3 is TGTGCTAGTGGAAATGGGGCCAACGTCCTGACTTTC. It is translated as CASGNGANVLTF.

This clonotype showed up just a few times. The chain couples TRBV30 to TRBJ2-1; TRBD2 might be the D (6 bases). Per germline, CDR1 GTSNPN and CDR2 SVGIG (reference sequence). The V end lost 3 bases, the J end lost 8 bases, and 20 bases lay between the germline ends. This CDR3 comprises 15 residues. The CDR3: CAWRGGRGFSHEQFF. The DNA of the CDR3 is TGTGCCTGGAGGGGGGGTCGAGGGTTCAGCCATGAGCAGTTCTTC. Looking up the rest from reference TRBV30 and TRBJ2-1 gives the full variable domain: SQTIHQWPATLVQPVGSPLSLECTVEGTSNPNLYWYRQAAGRGLQLLFYSVGIGQISSEVPQNLSASRPQDRQFILSSKKLLLSDSGFYLCAWRGGRGFSHEQFFGPGTRLTVL.